The next 17 T cell receptor beta chains were all read from a single sample in a study of blood T cell repertoires in COVID-19. Produced via immunoSEQ multiplex PCR; TCRdb's table is partial and in-frame only. This sample has fewer than 200,000 clones, with 80% to 90% found just once. Sequenced input: peripheral blood. The source of these receptors is a man aged 18 to 29 who had recovered from COVID-19.

The chain is built from TRBV6-2 or TRBV6-3 and TRBJ1-3, with D maybe TRBD1 (5 bases). Per the germline V gene, CDR1 is MNHEY and CDR2 is SVGEGT. V was trimmed by 5 bases and J by 0 bases, leaving 11 bases between them. This CDR3 comprises 15 residues. The CDR3 reads CASSPGGSSGNTIYF. The CDR3 nucleotides read TGTGCCAGCAGTCCCGGGGGAAGCTCTGGAAACACCATATATTTT.

The chain employs TRBV13 and TRBJ2-7; D gene unclear. Germline assignment: CDR1 PRHDT and CDR2 FYEKMQ (reference sequence). Trimming stripped 6 bases from V and 3 bases from J, with 9 bases between. This CDR3 is built from 12 residues. The CDR3 reads CASSLTDYEQYF. The CDR3 coding sequence is TGTGCCAGCAGTCTAACAGACTACGAGCAGTACTTC.

The V call is TRBV7-6, the J call TRBJ2-6; tentatively, D is TRBD2 (6 bases). The V end was cut by 8 bases, the J end by 0 bases, with 29 bases between. CDR1 and CDR2 from the germline V gene are SGHVS and FNYEAQ. The CDR3 runs 21 residues. The CDR3 nucleotides read TGTGCCAGCGGCCCGCAGGGACTCCCTACTCCCCGGGCCTCTGGGGCCAACGTCCTGACTTTC. Translated: CASGPQGLPTPRASGANVLTF.

The chain has TRBV28 and TRBJ1-2, with TRBD1 identical over 9 bases. This CDR3 comprises 14 residues. Germline CDR1 is MDHEN and CDR2 is SYDVKM. The trim removed 6 bases at V and 2 bases at J, leaving 4 bases unmatched. CDR3 DNA: TGTGCCAGCAGGATGGGACAGGGAAACTATGGCTACACCTTC. Its translation is CASRMGQGNYGYTF.

The chain carries TRBV29-1 and TRBJ2-3; 10 bases agree with TRBD2. Germline V gives CDR1 SQVTM, CDR2 ANQGSEA. The junction had 3 bases not matched to a gene; V was cut back by 6 bases and J by 6 bases. This CDR3 spans 12 amino acids. The DNA of the CDR3 is TGCAGCGTCCGGACTAGCGGTGATACGCAGTATTTT. Protein product: CSVRTSGDTQYF.

This rearrangement joins TRBV4-3 to TRBJ1-1; possibly TRBD1 for D (5 bases). V was clipped by 0 bases and J by 0 bases, with 17 bases between them. This CDR3 has 18 residues. Looked up from germline, CDR1 is LGHNA and CDR2 is YSLEER. CDR3 protein: CASSQEGAFGVLNTEAFF. CDR3 coding DNA: TGCGCCAGCAGCCAAGAAGGGGCGTTTGGGGTCTTGAACACTGAAGCTTTCTTT.

The V and J genes are TRBV19 and TRBJ2-2, with TRBD1 as a possible D gene (6 bases). Germline assignment: CDR1 LNHDA and CDR2 SQIVND (reference sequence). Between the trimmed V and J ends, which lost 3 bases and 5 bases, there was a span of 10 bases. There are 14 residues in the CDR3. CDR3 coding DNA: TGTGCCAGTAGTATTCAACAGGGAACCGGGGAGCTGTTTTTT. Translated: CASSIQQGTGELFF.

The chain has TRBV9 and TRBJ1-2; D might be TRBD1 (6 bases). CDR3 length: 15 amino acids. Germline CDR1 reads SGDLS; CDR2 reads YYNGEE. Trimming pared 0 bases from V and 0 bases from J, leaving 9 bases between. In DNA form, the CDR3 reads TGTGCCAGCAGCGTAGGTCCAGGGGCTAACTATGGCTACACCTTC. It translates to CASSVGPGANYGYTF.

This clone was recorded many times. The chain joins TRBV18 to TRBJ2-7, with TRBD1 matching over 7 bases. CDR1 is KGHSH, CDR2 LQKENI, per germline. CDR3 length: 15 residues. V gave up 6 bases and J gave up 0 bases; unmatched junction bases: 8. The CDR3 here is CASSGTGVSSYEQYF. CDR3 nucleotides: TGTGCCAGCTCGGGAACAGGGGTGAGCTCCTACGAGCAGTACTTC.

This chain joins TRBV9 and TRBJ2-2, with D tentatively TRBD1 (5 bases). CDR1 and CDR2 from the germline V gene are SGDLS and YYNGEE. Between the trimmed V and J ends, which lost 3 bases and 6 bases, there was a span of 6 bases. This CDR3 region has 12 residues. This CDR3 is CASSEGAGELFF. As DNA, the CDR3 is TGTGCCAGCAGCGAAGGGGCCGGGGAGCTGTTTTTT.

V is TRBV1 and J is TRBJ2-7; the D call of TRBD2 is as the table states it, not checked on the DNA. TRBV1 is a pseudogene segment. The CDR3 spans 15 residues. In DNA, the CDR3 is TGCACCAGCAGTCTATCCAGGACTACATCATACGAGCAGTACTTC. It specifies CTSSLSRTTSYEQYF.

The V gene is TRBV6-5, the J gene TRBJ2-7, with a tentative D call TRBD2 (6 bases). Per germline, CDR1 MNHEY and CDR2 SVGAGI. V lost 2 bases and J lost 5, with 13 bases in between. The CDR3 has 14 residues. CDR3 nucleotide sequence: TGTGCCAGCAGTTACGTGGGAGGCCGGGACGAGCAGTACTTC. Amino acids: CASSYVGGRDEQYF.

The chain has TRBV12-3 or TRBV12-4 and TRBJ2-5; D not resolved. The CDR3 contains 11 residues. V lost 3 bases and J lost 5, with 4 bases in between. The CDR3 protein is CASSFAETQYF. CDR3 nucleotides: TGTGCCAGCAGTTTTGCGGAGACCCAGTACTTC.

This chain connects TRBV5-1 to TRBJ2-7; the match to TRBD1 covers 8 bases. CDR1 and CDR2 (germline): SGHRS, YFSETQ. V lost 4 bases, J lost 6 bases, and 15 bases stayed unmatched. This CDR3 is 16 amino acids long. The DNA of the CDR3 is TGCGCCAGCAGCCTAACTACTAGTGGACAGGGCGCCGAGCAGTACTTC. This translates into CASSLTTSGQGAEQYF.

This rearrangement joins TRBV27 to TRBJ2-7; 9 nucleotides line up with TRBD1. This CDR3 has 13 amino acids. J was trimmed by 4 bases and V by 7 bases; bases with no gene match: 5. Germline values: CDR1 MNHEY, CDR2 SMNVEV (reference sequence). The CDR3 loop reads CASTTGTGYEQYF. For the CDR3, the DNA is TGTGCCAGCACGACCGGGACAGGGTACGAGCAGTACTTC.

This clone was counted only a few times. V usage is TRBV2 and J usage is TRBJ2-7; D unresolved. The germline CDR1 and CDR2 sequences are SNHLY and FYNNEI. V shed 1 base and J shed 7 bases, with 14 bases lying between them. This CDR3 is built from 14 residues. The CDR3 is CASSEVVAHQEQYF. As DNA, the CDR3 is TGTGCCAGCAGTGAAGTGGTTGCCCATCAGGAGCAGTACTTC.

This sequence joins TRBV7-2 and TRBJ2-7; 11 bases are a match to TRBD2. Unmatched junction bases numbered 14, after V lost 4 bases and J lost 0 bases. The CDR3 spans 19 residues. Germline CDR1 is SGHTA and CDR2 is FQGNSA. The CDR3 DNA is TGTGCCAGCAGCTCCGGACTAGCGGGCAAGGTCCCAAGCTCCTACGAGCAGTACTTC. This sequence encodes CASSSGLAGKVPSSYEQYF.